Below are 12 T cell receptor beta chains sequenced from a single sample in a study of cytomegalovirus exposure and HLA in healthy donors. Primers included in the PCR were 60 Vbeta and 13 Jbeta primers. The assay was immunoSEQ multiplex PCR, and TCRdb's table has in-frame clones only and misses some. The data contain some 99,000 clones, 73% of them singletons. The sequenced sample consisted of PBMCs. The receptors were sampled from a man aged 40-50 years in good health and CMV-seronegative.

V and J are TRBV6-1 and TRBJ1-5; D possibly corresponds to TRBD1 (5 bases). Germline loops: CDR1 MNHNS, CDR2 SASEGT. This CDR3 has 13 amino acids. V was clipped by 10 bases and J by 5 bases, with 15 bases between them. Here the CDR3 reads CAIQGSADQPQHF. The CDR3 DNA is TGTGCCATCCAGGGTTCGGCGGATCAGCCCCAGCATTTT.

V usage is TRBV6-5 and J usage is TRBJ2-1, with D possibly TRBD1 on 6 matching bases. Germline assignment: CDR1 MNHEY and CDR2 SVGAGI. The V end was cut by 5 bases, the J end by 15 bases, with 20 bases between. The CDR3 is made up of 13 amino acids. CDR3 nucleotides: TGTGCCAGCAGTCAATCAGACAGGTCCAAACGGTTCTTC. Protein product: CASSQSDRSKRFF.

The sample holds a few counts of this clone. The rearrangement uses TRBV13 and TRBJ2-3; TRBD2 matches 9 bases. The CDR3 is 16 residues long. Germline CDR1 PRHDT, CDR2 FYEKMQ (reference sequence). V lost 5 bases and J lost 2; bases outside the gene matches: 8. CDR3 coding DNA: TGTGCCAGCAGCCATCTAGCGGGGTGGGACACAGATACGCAGTATTTT. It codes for CASSHLAGWDTDTQYF.

In nucleotides, the CDR3 is TGTGCCAGCAGTGAGGAAGGGGCCCAGTACTTC. It translates to CASSEEGAQYF. The chain uses TRBV2 and TRBJ2-5, with D possibly matching TRBD1 (5 bases). Germline-derived CDR1 and CDR2 are SNHLY and FYNNEI. CDR3 length: 11 residues. The V gene lost 3 bases and the J gene lost 9 bases, with 8 bases spanning the gap.

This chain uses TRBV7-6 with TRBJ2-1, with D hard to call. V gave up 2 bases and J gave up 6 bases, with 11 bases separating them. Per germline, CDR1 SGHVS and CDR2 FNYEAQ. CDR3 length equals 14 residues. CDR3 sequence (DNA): TGTGCCAGCAGCTTAACTCCCATCCCCAATGAGCAGTTCTTC. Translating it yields CASSLTPIPNEQFF.

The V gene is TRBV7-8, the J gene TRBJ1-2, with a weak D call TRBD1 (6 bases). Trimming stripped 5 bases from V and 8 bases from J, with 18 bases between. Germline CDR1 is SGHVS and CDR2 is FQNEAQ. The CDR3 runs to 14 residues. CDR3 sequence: CASSTRDGGQGYTF. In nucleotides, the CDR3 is TGTGCCAGCAGCACCCGGGACGGGGGGCAAGGCTACACCTTC.

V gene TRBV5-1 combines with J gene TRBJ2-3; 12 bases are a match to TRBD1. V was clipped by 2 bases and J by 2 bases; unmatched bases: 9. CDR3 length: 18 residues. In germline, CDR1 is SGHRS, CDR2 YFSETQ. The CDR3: CASSLSGTGGGFTDTQYF. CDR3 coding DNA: TGCGCCAGCAGCTTATCCGGGACAGGGGGCGGCTTCACAGATACGCAGTATTTT.

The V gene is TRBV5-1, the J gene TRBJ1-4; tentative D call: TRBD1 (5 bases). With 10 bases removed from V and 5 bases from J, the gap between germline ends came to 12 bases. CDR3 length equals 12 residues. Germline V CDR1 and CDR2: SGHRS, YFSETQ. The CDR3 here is CARGTANEKLFF. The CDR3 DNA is TGCGCCCGGGGGACCGCGAATGAAAAACTGTTTTTT. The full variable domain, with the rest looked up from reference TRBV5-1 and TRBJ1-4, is KAGVTQTPRYLIKTRGQQVTLSCSPISGHRSVSWYQQTPGQGLQFLFEYFSETQRNKGNFPGRFSGRQFSNSRSEMNVSTLELGDSALYLCARGTANEKLFFGSGTQLSVL.

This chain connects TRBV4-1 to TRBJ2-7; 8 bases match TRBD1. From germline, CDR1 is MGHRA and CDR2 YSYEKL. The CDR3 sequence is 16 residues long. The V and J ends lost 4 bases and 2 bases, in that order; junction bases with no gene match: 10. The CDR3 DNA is TGCGCCAGCAGCCCGATCCCCGGACAGGGCCCCTACGAGCAGTACTTC. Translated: CASSPIPGQGPYEQYF.

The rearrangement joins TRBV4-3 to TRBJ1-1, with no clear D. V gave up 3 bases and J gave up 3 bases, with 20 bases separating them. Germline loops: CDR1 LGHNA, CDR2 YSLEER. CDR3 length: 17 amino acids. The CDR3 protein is CASSHRSWEGGDTEAFF. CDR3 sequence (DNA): TGCGCCAGCAGCCACCGAAGTTGGGAGGGTGGGGACACTGAAGCTTTCTTT.

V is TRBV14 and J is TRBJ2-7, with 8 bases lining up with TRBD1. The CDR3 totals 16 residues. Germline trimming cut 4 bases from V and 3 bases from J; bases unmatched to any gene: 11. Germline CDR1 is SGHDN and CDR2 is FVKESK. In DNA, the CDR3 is TGTGCCAGCAGCCTAAATGGGGGACAGGCAAACTACGAGCAGTACTTC. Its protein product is CASSLNGGQANYEQYF. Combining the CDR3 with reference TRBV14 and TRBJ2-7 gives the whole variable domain EAGVTQFPSHSVIEKGQTVTLRCDPISGHDNLYWYRRVMGKEIKFLLHFVKESKQDESGMPNNRFLAERTGGTYSTLKVQPAELEDSGVYFCASSLNGGQANYEQYFGPGTRLTVT.

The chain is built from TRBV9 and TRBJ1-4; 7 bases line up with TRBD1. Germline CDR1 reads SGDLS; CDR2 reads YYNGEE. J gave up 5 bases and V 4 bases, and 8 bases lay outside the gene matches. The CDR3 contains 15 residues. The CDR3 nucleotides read TGTGCCAGCAGCACTACAGGGGCGCGGAATGAAAAACTGTTTTTT. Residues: CASSTTGARNEKLFF.